Shown below are 15 T cell receptor beta chains from a single sample sequenced in a study of T-cell reconstitution after alpha-beta-depleted transplantation in children. The authors prepared the TCRbeta library with unique molecular identifiers. TCRdb reprocessed the PCR reads with MiXCR, giving one entry per CDR3 protein. The sample includes roughly 790,000 distinct CDR3 sequences, less than 20% of them seen just once. The source material was PBMCs, mostly from graft donor cells, sampled 360 days after TCRalphabeta/CD19-depleted stem cell transplant. All receptors derive from a male patient younger than 18 who had a stem cell transplant for acute lymphoblastic leukemia, so the T cells may come from the graft donor.

There are a few counts of this clonotype. The rearrangement uses TRBV5-1 and TRBJ2-3; D is ambiguous. The V end was cut by 1 base, the J end by 4 bases, with 10 bases between. The V gene's germline CDR1 is SGHRS and CDR2 YFSETQ. There are 14 residues in the CDR3. The CDR3 protein is CASSLSALADTQYF. DNA for the CDR3: TGCGCCAGCAGCTTGTCGGCTCTCGCAGATACGCAGTATTTT.

The chain combines TRBV29-1 with TRBJ2-2; no definite D call. CDR1 and CDR2 from the germline V gene are SQVTM and ANQGSEA. Trimming removed 5 bases from V and 1 base from J, with 5 bases in between. The length of the CDR3 is 12 residues. The DNA for the CDR3 is TGCAGCGTTCTACAGAACACCGGGGAGCTGTTTTTT. It codes for CSVLQNTGELFF.

The V and J genes are TRBV6-1 and TRBJ2-3, with D perhaps TRBD1 (6 bases). The CDR3 contains 16 residues. Germline V gene data show CDR1 as MNHNS and CDR2 as SASEGT. Between the trimmed V and J ends, which lost 6 bases and 0 bases, there was a span of 16 bases. The CDR3 coding sequence is TGTGCCAGCAGGCAACAAGGACAGCTTAGCACAGATACGCAGTATTTT. It specifies CASRQQGQLSTDTQYF.

The rearrangement joins TRBV5-1 to TRBJ2-7; TRBD2 matches at 7 bases. The CDR3 is 16 amino acids. CDR1 is SGHRS and CDR2 is YFSETQ in the germline V gene. V shed 0 bases, J shed 2 bases, and the junction held 8 bases outside the gene matches. This CDR3 reads CASSLALASGTYEQYF. For the CDR3, the DNA is TGCGCCAGCAGCTTGGCCCTAGCTAGCGGCACCTACGAGCAGTACTTC.

The chain has TRBV4-2 and TRBJ2-6; D uncertain. This CDR3 comprises 17 residues. Germline V CDR1 and CDR2: LGHNA, YNFKEQ. V was pared by 2 bases and J by 0 bases, with 11 bases between. CDR3 sequence (DNA): TGTGCCAGCAGCCAACTCGGCAGCCGCTCTGGGGCCAACGTCCTGACTTTC. This sequence encodes CASSQLGSRSGANVLTF.

A few counts support this clonotype. The chain carries TRBV6-1 and TRBJ2-1, with D uncertain. The germline V gene encodes CDR1 MNHNS and CDR2 SASEGT. Trimming shortened V by 6 bases and J by 7 bases, and 16 bases separated the two germline ends. The CDR3 sequence is 14 residues long. The chain's CDR3 is CASSPLFWGNEQFF. DNA of the CDR3: TGTGCCAGCAGCCCCCTATTTTGGGGTAATGAGCAGTTCTTC.

This clonotype was picked up many times. The chain carries TRBV25-1 and TRBJ2-3; 11 positions match TRBD2. The germline CDR1 and CDR2 sequences are MGHDK and SYGVNS. There are 12 residues in the CDR3. J gave up 15 bases and V 5 bases, and 7 bases lay outside the gene matches. The CDR3 DNA follows: TGTGCCAGCAGTCTAGCGGGAGGAGGGAAATATTTT. Its translation: CASSLAGGGKYF.

This clonotype appeared a few times. The chain recombines TRBV24-1 with TRBJ2-7, with D perhaps TRBD1 (6 bases). With 2 bases removed from V and 4 bases from J, the gap between germline ends came to 14 bases. The CDR3 has 15 residues. The germline V gene encodes CDR1 KGHDR and CDR2 SFDVKD. The CDR3, as DNA: TGTGCCACCAGTGATTCTCAACAGGGCTGGTACGAGCAGTACTTC. This codes for CATSDSQQGWYEQYF.

There are a few counts of this clonotype. The gene calls are TRBV6-5 and TRBJ1-6, with no clear D. Germline CDR1 MNHEY, CDR2 SVGAGI. CDR3 size: 14 residues. Trimming took off 2 bases at V and 5 bases at J, with 7 bases between the two ends. The CDR3 reads CASSYEGNNSPLHF. Here the CDR3 DNA reads TGTGCCAGCAGTTACGAGGGTAATAATTCACCCCTCCACTTT.

This chain links TRBV5-6 with TRBJ1-1; TRBD1 matches 7 bases. CDR3 size: 16 residues. Germline loops: CDR1 SGHDT, CDR2 YYEEEE. Trimming at V came to 4 bases and at J to 3 bases, leaving 12 bases not matched to a gene. CDR3 bases: TGTGCCAGCAGCCCGGGACAGCCTCAACGCCACACTGAAGCTTTCTTT. Translated, it gives CASSPGQPQRHTEAFF.

The gene calls are TRBV27 and TRBJ2-7; D call uncertain. Germline V lookup: CDR1 MNHEY, CDR2 SMNVEV (reference sequence). Trimming shortened V by 4 bases and J by 6 bases, and 13 bases separated the two germline ends. This CDR3 is built from 13 residues. This CDR3 reads CASSYFRLAEQYF. For the CDR3, the DNA is TGTGCCAGCAGTTATTTTAGGCTCGCCGAGCAGTACTTC.

V and J are TRBV19 and TRBJ2-1; 8 bases are shared with TRBD2. Germline trimming cut 6 bases from V and 3 bases from J; bases unmatched to any gene: 13. The CDR3 is 17 amino acids. From germline, CDR1 is LNHDA and CDR2 SQIVND (reference sequence). The CDR3 sequence: CASRATSGHDSYNEQFF. In DNA, the CDR3 is TGTGCCAGTAGGGCCACTAGCGGCCATGATAGCTACAATGAGCAGTTCTTC.

This clonotype has a count of ten or more. The DNA of the CDR3 is TGTGCCAGCAGCGTAGTGGCCGGTTCCTACGAGCAGTACTTC. Amino acids: CASSVVAGSYEQYF. The genes are TRBV9 and TRBJ2-7; unclear D gene. Trimming stripped 0 bases from V and 1 base from J, with 8 bases between. The germline gives CDR1 SGDLS, CDR2 YYNGEE. The CDR3 contains 14 residues. Full variable domain (rest looked up from reference TRBV9 and TRBJ2-7): DSGVTQTPKHLITATGQRVTLRCSPRSGDLSVYWYQQSLDQGLQFLIQYYNGEERAKGNILERFSAQQFPDLHSELNLSSLELGDSALYFCASSVVAGSYEQYFGPGTRLTVT.

This clonotype has at least ten counts. This sequence joins TRBV7-9 and TRBJ2-7; 9 positions agree with TRBD1. After removal of 5 bases from V and 7 bases from J, the junction contained 6 bases not matched to a gene. The CDR3 has 13 residues. Germline loops: CDR1 SEHNR, CDR2 FQNEAQ (reference sequence). The CDR3 bases are TGTGCCAGCAGCCAAACTGGACAGGGGGAGCAGTACTTC. It codes for CASSQTGQGEQYF.

This clonotype was detected many times. In nucleotides, the CDR3 is TGTGCCAGCAGCCAGGGGACGGTATACGAGCAGTACTTC. Encoded protein: CASSQGTVYEQYF. The chain couples TRBV3-1 to TRBJ2-7; D is possibly TRBD1 or TRBD2 (5 bases each). This CDR3 region has 13 residues. V was pared by 3 bases and J by 4 bases, with 10 bases between. CDR1 is LGHDT, CDR2 YNNKEL, per germline (reference sequence).